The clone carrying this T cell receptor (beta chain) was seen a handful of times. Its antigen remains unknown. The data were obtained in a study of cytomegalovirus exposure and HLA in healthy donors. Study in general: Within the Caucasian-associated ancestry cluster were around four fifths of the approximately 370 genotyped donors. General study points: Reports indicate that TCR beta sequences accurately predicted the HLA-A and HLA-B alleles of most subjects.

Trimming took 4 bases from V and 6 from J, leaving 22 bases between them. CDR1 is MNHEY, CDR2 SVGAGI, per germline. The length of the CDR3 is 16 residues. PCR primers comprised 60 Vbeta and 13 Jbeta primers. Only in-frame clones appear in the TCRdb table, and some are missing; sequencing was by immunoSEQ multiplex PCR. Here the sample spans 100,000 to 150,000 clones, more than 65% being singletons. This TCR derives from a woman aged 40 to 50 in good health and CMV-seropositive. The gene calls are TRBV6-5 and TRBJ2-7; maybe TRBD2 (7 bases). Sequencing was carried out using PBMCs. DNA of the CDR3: TGTGCCAGCAGTTCCCCGGGGGGCGGTGAGGGTCTCGAGCAGTACTTC. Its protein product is CASSSPGGGEGLEQYF.